This TCR beta chain is from a study of T cells after yellow fever vaccination. This clonotype was seen ten or more times. Each CDR3 protein gets one entry after TCRdb re-called the 5' RACE reads with MiXCR. Here the sample spans approximately 600,000 distinct CDR3 sequences, more than 9% being singletons. The CDR3 spans 15 residues. Germline V gene data show CDR1 as DFQATT and CDR2 as SNEGSKA (reference sequence). V was shortened by 2 bases and J by 5 bases, with 17 bases between the two germline ends. This receptor was identified in a man younger than 45 who received the YFV17D yellow fever vaccine. This chain links TRBV20-1 with TRBJ2-3, with D maybe TRBD2 (6 bases). This specimen consisted of PBMCs, obtained on the day of the yellow fever booster vaccination. CDR3 residues: CSARPLQRAVDTQYF. CDR3 DNA: TGCAGTGCTAGACCGCTTCAGCGGGCGGTAGATACGCAGTATTTT.